This TCR beta chain comes out of a study of blood T cells in healthy people across ages. Study results and limitations: CMV status of donors was unknown, possibly confounding expanded clonotype changes.

A second PCR, run for roughly 7 to 11 cycles, used a sample-barcoded 5' primer plus a J-beta primer mix. Each single sample gave us at least 2.5 million CDR3-containing paired-end reads. TCRdb analysed the 5' RACE reads with MiXCR anew, one entry per CDR3 protein. The profile shows 730,000 or so distinct CDR3 sequences, 40% to 45% of them singletons. The CDR3 spans 15 residues. The V segment lost 5 bases and the J segment 0 bases; nucleotides outside the gene matches: 6. Germline CDR1 reads SGHRS; CDR2 reads YFSETQ. This clonotype has only a few counts. Its specificity is unknown. The chain couples TRBV5-1 to TRBJ2-3; 7 nucleotides agree with TRBD1. Sequenced sample: blood. This sequence was found in a man older than 75 in good health. The CDR3 sequence: CASSQQGSSTDTQYF. As DNA, the CDR3 is TGCGCCAGCAGTCAACAGGGGTCTAGCACAGATACGCAGTATTTT. The full variable domain, rest sourced from reference TRBV5-1 and TRBJ2-3, is KAGVTQTPRYLIKTRGQQVTLSCSPISGHRSVSWYQQTPGQGLQFLFEYFSETQRNKGNFPGRFSGRQFSNSRSEMNVSTLELGDSALYLCASSQQGSSTDTQYFGPGTRLTVL.